A selection of T cell receptor beta chains follows, all from one sample in a study of cytomegalovirus exposure and HLA in healthy donors. The data were produced by immunoSEQ multiplex PCR, yet TCRdb's version contains in-frame clones alone and is incomplete. The sample contains roughly 190,000 clones, roughly 84% of which appear only once. The sample comprised PBMCs. The receptor set was obtained from a woman aged 45-65 years in good health and CMV-seropositive. CDR3s include the opening cysteine and the closing phenylalanine or tryptophan. The D gene is left open where the match is weak. The size field is filled for only some rows; it gives once, few, many or a size class.

TRBJ2-7 few 15 TRBV11-3 TRBD1 CASSTRQGQIYEQYF TGTGCCAGCAGCACACGACAGGGCCAAATCTACGAGCAGTACTTC
TRBJ1-1 - 13 TRBV9 - CASSVQASTEAFF TGTGCCAGCAGCGTACAGGCGAGCACTGAAGCTTTCTTT
TRBJ2-3 - 15 TRBV28 TRBD2 CATWIAGYSTDTQYF TGTGCCACCTGGATAGCGGGGTACAGCACAGATACGCAGTATTTT
TRBJ2-2 - 16 TRBV5-5 TRBD1 CASSVVPGQGAGELFF TGTGCCAGCAGCGTCGTGCCGGGACAGGGCGCCGGGGAGCTGTTTTTT
TRBJ2-2 - 17 TRBV9 TRBD2 CASSAPGTSGNTGELFF TGTGCCAGCAGTGCCCCCGGGACTAGCGGGAACACCGGGGAGCTGTTTTTT
TRBJ2-7 - 15 TRBV7-9 TRBD1 CASSPRDRGSYEQYF TGTGCCAGCAGCCCAAGGGACAGGGGCTCCTACGAGCAGTACTTC
TRBJ1-1 - 12 TRBV7-9 TRBD1 CASSRDRPLGFF TGTGCCAGCAGCCGGGACAGGCCCCTCGGTTTCTTT
TRBJ1-5 once 14 TRBV27 - CASSLKGVNQPQHF TGTGCCAGCAGTTTAAAAGGGGTTAATCAGCCCCAGCATTTT
TRBJ1-1 once 13 TRBV7-6 - CASSEIQGSEAFF TGTGCCAGCAGCGAGATACAGGGTTCTGAAGCTTTCTTT
TRBJ1-1 once 14 TRBV6-5 - CASSTRGRGTEAFF TGTGCCAGCAGTACCAGGGGAAGAGGCACTGAAGCTTTCTTT
TRBJ2-7 - 16 TRBV18 TRBD1 CASSPLRDRVLYEQYF TGTGCCAGCTCACCTCTCCGGGACAGGGTCTTATACGAGCAGTACTTC
TRBJ2-5 - 15 TRBV4-1 - CASSQGQVKEETQYF TGCGCCAGCAGCCAAGGACAAGTAAAAGAAGAGACCCAGTACTTC
TRBJ1-4 - 16 TRBV25-1 TRBD1 CASSAADRGLNEKLFF TGTGCCAGCAGTGCCGCTGACAGGGGATTGAATGAAAAACTGTTTTTT
TRBJ1-1 - 12 TRBV28 - CASGGGETEAFF TGTGCCAGCGGCGGGGGCGAGACTGAAGCTTTCTTT
TRBJ1-6 - 14 TRBV28 - CASSRQVGNSPLHF TGTGCCAGCAGTAGGCAAGTCGGGAATTCACCCCTCCACTTT
TRBJ2-7 - 12 TRBV28 - CASSLQGYEQYF TGTGCCAGCAGTTTACAGGGATACGAGCAGTACTTC
TRBJ1-2 - 15 TRBV5-4 TRBD1 CASSRTGATNGGHTF TGTGCCAGCAGTAGGACAGGGGCGACCAATGGTGGCCACACCTTC
TRBJ2-7 - 14 TRBV7-2 - CASSLGGNTYEQYF TGTGCCAGCAGCTTAGGAGGAAATACCTACGAGCAGTACTTC
TRBJ1-1 few 16 TRBV6-1 TRBD1 CASSADRVPMNTEAFF TGTGCCAGCAGTGCGGACAGGGTCCCCATGAACACTGAAGCTTTCTTT
TRBJ1-1 - 15 TRBV6-1 - CASRRKEQGNTEAFF TGTGCCAGCAGAAGAAAAGAACAGGGTAACACTGAAGCTTTCTTT
TRBJ2-7 - 17 TRBV7-9 - CASSSTTGELLSYEQYF TGTGCCAGCAGCTCGACGACAGGAGAACTCCTATCCTACGAGCAGTACTTC
TRBJ1-1 - 14 TRBV6-6 TRBD1 CASRHGQENTEAFF TGTGCCAGCAGGCACGGACAGGAGAACACTGAAGCTTTCTTT
TRBJ2-2 - 13 TRBV11-3 - CASSLDLTGELFF TGTGCCAGCAGCTTAGATCTGACCGGGGAGCTGTTTTTT
TRBJ1-1 - 16 TRBV4-1 - CASSQTPGKRDTEAFF TGCGCCAGCAGCCAAACCCCGGGAAAAAGGGACACTGAAGCTTTCTTT
TRBJ2-3 - 15 TRBV5-1 - CASSLGSYPSDTQYF TGCGCCAGCAGCTTAGGTAGCTATCCGTCAGATACGCAGTATTTT
TRBJ2-3 - 12 TRBV28 - CASSRGWDTQYF TGTGCCAGCAGTCGGGGATGGGATACGCAGTATTTT